This T cell receptor (beta chain) stems from a study of blood T cell repertoires in COVID-19. About the study: The cDNA or gDNA used as material had been derived from T cells, B-cell-depleted T cells, or PBMCs.

Participants spanned ages about 18 to 90 years and resided in 20 to 25 US areas. Assignment of participants to cohorts was predicated upon participant-reported clinical history. Profiled with immunoSEQ multiplex PCR; TCRdb holds only in-frame clones, not every one. The sample lists almost 85,000 clones; around 88% were seen once. The V gene lost 0 bases and the J gene lost 0 bases, with 6 bases spanning the gap. The CDR3 runs to 15 residues. Germline CDR1 MNHNY, CDR2 SVGAGI (reference sequence). This TCR was recovered from a woman aged 45-59 years with acute COVID-19. The sequenced material came from PBMCs or T cells enriched from blood (not recorded which). The rearrangement links TRBV6-6 to TRBJ1-5; unclear D gene. The DNA of the CDR3 is TGTGCCAGCAGTTACTCGGGAGATAGCAATCAGCCCCAGCATTTT. It yields the protein CASSYSGDSNQPQHF.